Each of the 20 T cell receptor beta chains below was sequenced from the same sample in a study of CD8 T cells in ankylosing spondylitis. TCRdb reprocessed the 5' RACE reads via MiXCR and lists one record per CDR3 protein. The sample has 200,000 to 250,000 distinct CDR3 sequences, under 12% seen once; the top ten hold around a fifth. Sequencing was carried out using blood, either unsorted or a sorted T cell fraction (not recorded which). The receptors here all came from a male donor with ankylosing spondylitis or in good health (not recorded which).

This chain connects TRBV19 to TRBJ2-7; the D gene is possibly TRBD1 (6 bases). Trimming shortened V by 9 bases and J by 0 bases, and 18 bases separated the two germline ends. The length of the CDR3 is 15 residues. In germline, CDR1 is LNHDA, CDR2 SQIVND (reference sequence). The CDR3 here is CARLSPRDNSYEQYF. Written as DNA, the CDR3 is TGTGCCAGATTATCTCCCCGGGACAACTCCTACGAGCAGTACTTC.

This clonotype showed up just a few times. V is TRBV6-4 and J is TRBJ2-7; TRBD1 agrees at 9 bases. Germline-derived CDR1 and CDR2 are MRHNA and SNTAGT. The V and J ends lost 3 bases and 2 bases, in that order; junction bases with no gene match: 5. The CDR3 has 15 amino acids. The CDR3 loop is CASSEGQGDTYEQYF. The CDR3 DNA reads as TGTGCCAGCAGTGAGGGACAGGGTGACACCTACGAGCAGTACTTC.

This clonotype was detected only a few times. The V and J genes are TRBV28 and TRBJ1-6; 10 bases are a match to TRBD1. The CDR3 totals 14 residues. V lost 6 bases to trimming and J lost 9 bases; unmatched junction nucleotides: 5. Germline CDR1 and CDR2: MDHEN and SYDVKM. The chain's CDR3 is CASSPGQGSSPLHF. The CDR3 DNA reads as TGTGCCAGCAGCCCGGGACAGGGGAGTTCACCCCTCCACTTT.

V and J are TRBV24-1 and TRBJ2-2; D uncertain. Trimming removed 1 base at V and 7 bases at J, with 3 bases between. The length of the CDR3 is 12 residues. Germline V CDR1 and CDR2: KGHDR, SFDVKD. The CDR3 spells CATSDFYGELFF. The CDR3 DNA is TGTGCCACCAGTGATTTTTACGGGGAGCTGTTTTTT.

This clonotype has ten or more counts. V is TRBV20-1 and J is TRBJ2-3; D uncertain. CDR3 length: 12 residues. The germline V and J ends were trimmed by 3 bases and 6 bases, with 10 bases remaining between them. Germline V gene sequence: CDR1 DFQATT, CDR2 SNEGSKA (reference sequence). In DNA, the CDR3 is TGCAGTGCTAGTCGTGGTGCGGATACGCAGTATTTT. This codes for CSASRGADTQYF.

In the case of this clonotype: A read error may produce the germline difference seen at one junction end. DNA of the CDR3: TGCGCCAGCAGCTTGTTGCAGGGGGCAAGCAATGAGCATTTCTTC. It encodes CASSLLQGASNEHFF. The chain uses TRBV5-1 and TRBJ2-1, with 8 bases lining up with TRBD1. The CDR3 totals 15 residues. CDR1 is SGHRS, CDR2 YFSETQ, per germline.

This clonotype was counted ten times or more. The chain employs TRBV13 and TRBJ1-2; 10 nucleotides agree with TRBD1. Losses at the gene ends were 3 bases for V and 0 bases for J; bases not matched to a gene: 1. This CDR3 contains 15 residues. The germline CDR1 and CDR2 sequences are PRHDT and FYEKMQ (reference sequence). The CDR3 loop is CASSLGQGTNYGYTF. CDR3 in DNA: TGTGCCAGCAGCTTGGGACAGGGGACTAACTATGGCTACACCTTC. Full variable domain (outside the CDR3, taken from reference TRBV13 and TRBJ1-2): AAGVIQSPRHLIKEKRETATLKCYPIPRHDTVYWYQQGPGQDPQFLISFYEKMQSDKGSIPDRFSAQQFSDYHSELNMSSLELGDSALYFCASSLGQGTNYGYTFGSGTRLTVV.

This clonotype was counted at least ten times. One end of the junction is discordant with germline, which a read error may explain. This CDR3 reads CASTLGTGQLSGYTF. In DNA form, the CDR3 reads TGCGCCAGCACCTTGGGAACGGGACAGCTGTCTGGCTACACCTTC. The chain joins TRBV5-1 to TRBJ1-2; TRBD1 aligns across 7 bases. CDR3 length: 15 residues. Germline assignment: CDR1 SGHRS and CDR2 YFSETQ.

V and J are TRBV5-1 and TRBJ2-4; TRBD1 might be the D (6 bases). The V gene's germline CDR1 is SGHRS and CDR2 YFSETQ. The CDR3 is 17 amino acids. With 0 bases removed from V and 0 bases from J, the gap between germline ends came to 13 bases. The CDR3 loop is CASSLGGRGLAKNIQYF. CDR3 bases: TGCGCCAGCAGCTTGGGGGGCAGGGGCCTAGCCAAAAACATTCAGTACTTC. Full variable domain (rest looked up from reference TRBV5-1 and TRBJ2-4): KAGVTQTPRYLIKTRGQQVTLSCSPISGHRSVSWYQQTPGQGLQFLFEYFSETQRNKGNFPGRFSGRQFSNSRSEMNVSTLELGDSALYLCASSLGGRGLAKNIQYFGAGTRLSVL.

This clonotype was observed many times. V gene TRBV5-6 combines with J gene TRBJ1-1, with a possible D match to TRBD1 (5 bases). CDR1 is SGHDT, CDR2 YYEEEE, per germline. Trimming stripped 4 bases from V and 8 bases from J, with 12 bases between. This CDR3 has 12 amino acids. The chain's CDR3 is CASSPLTEEAFF. Here the CDR3 DNA reads TGTGCCAGCAGCCCGTTGACAGAAGAAGCTTTCTTT.

This clonotype was observed many times. The V and J genes are TRBV5-1 and TRBJ1-1; 10 bases agree with TRBD1. Germline trimming cut 4 bases from V and 3 bases from J; bases unmatched to any gene: 12. The germline gives CDR1 SGHRS, CDR2 YFSETQ. CDR3 length: 17 amino acids. CDR3 sequence (DNA): TGCGCCAGCAGCCCAAGACAGGGGGCTCTCGTGGACACTGAAGCTTTCTTT. This translates into CASSPRQGALVDTEAFF.

CDR3 sequence (DNA): TGTGCCAGCAGTATCGGGACAGGGAACACCGGGGAGCTGTTTTTT. Translating it yields CASSIGTGNTGELFF. The J gene is TRBJ2-2, the V gene TRBV12-3 or TRBV12-4; 8 bases are shared with TRBD1. The length of the CDR3 is 15 residues. V lost 5 bases, J lost 1 base, and 3 bases stayed unmatched.

This clonotype appeared many times. The chain couples TRBV4-1 to TRBJ2-1; 11 nucleotides match TRBD2. The CDR3 has 15 amino acids. With V trimmed by 0 bases and J by 9 bases, 4 bases remained unmatched. Germline CDR1 MGHRA, CDR2 YSYEKL. The CDR3, as DNA: TGCGCCAGCAGCCAAGAGTTAGCGGGGGGGGGTGAGCAGTTCTTC. Translation: CASSQELAGGGEQFF.

In this sample, this clonotype turned up many times. V gene TRBV18 combines with J gene TRBJ2-5; D is undetermined. Trimming stripped 3 bases from V and 1 base from J, with 12 bases between. Per the germline V gene, CDR1 is KGHSH and CDR2 is LQKENI. The CDR3 loop spans 15 amino acids. The CDR3 loop reads CASSPLQGPQETQYF. In nucleotides, the CDR3 is TGTGCCAGCTCACCTCTCCAAGGCCCCCAAGAGACCCAGTACTTC.

The chain joins TRBV24-1 to TRBJ2-2; 9 nucleotides align to TRBD1. Germline V gene data show CDR1 as KGHDR and CDR2 as SFDVKD. The ends lost 4 bases at V and 5 bases at J; junction bases unmatched: 7. The CDR3 runs 16 residues. The CDR3 DNA follows: TGTGCCACCAGTGACTTCCGGACAGGGGAAACCGGGGAGCTGTTTTTT. Residues: CATSDFRTGETGELFF.

This clonotype was counted between two and nine times. The gene calls are TRBV5-1 and TRBJ2-2; D perhaps matches TRBD1 (6 bases). Germline V gene data show CDR1 as SGHRS and CDR2 as YFSETQ. The CDR3 contains 16 residues. V lost 1 base, J lost 1 base, and 11 bases lay in between. The CDR3 spells CASSLIGDMNTGELFF. CDR3 sequence (DNA): TGCGCCAGCAGCTTGATTGGGGACATGAACACCGGGGAGCTGTTTTTT.

This clonotype occurred many times. This chain joins TRBV20-1 and TRBJ1-1; possible D gene TRBD1, 5 bases. The germline CDR1 and CDR2 sequences are DFQATT and SNEGSKA (reference sequence). The CDR3 covers 14 residues. Trimming removed 4 bases at V and 1 base at J, with 13 bases between. The CDR3 nucleotides are TGCAGTGCTACTGAGGGGTACGCGAACACTGAAGCTTTCTTT. Translation: CSATEGYANTEAFF.

This clonotype was seen at least ten times. This chain uses TRBV5-1 with TRBJ2-2; weak D call: TRBD2 (5 bases). The germline V and J ends were trimmed by 0 bases and 2 bases, with 8 bases remaining between them. Per the germline V gene, CDR1 is SGHRS and CDR2 is YFSETQ. The CDR3 is made up of 15 amino acids. For the CDR3, the DNA is TGCGCCAGCAGCTTGGGCGAGGGAAACACCGGGGAGCTGTTTTTT. Its protein product is CASSLGEGNTGELFF.

This clonotype was recorded a few times. The V call is TRBV6-2 or TRBV6-3, the J call TRBJ2-7, with a tentative D call TRBD1 (5 bases). Germline CDR1 is MNHEY and CDR2 is SVGEGT. V dropped 2 bases and J dropped 4 bases, with 15 bases sitting between them. The CDR3 loop spans 15 amino acids. CDR3 amino acids: CASSYVGPSSYEQYF. The CDR3 DNA reads as TGTGCCAGCAGTTACGTGGGGCCGTCCTCATACGAGCAGTACTTC.

This clonotype has at least ten counts. V usage is TRBV2 and J usage is TRBJ2-5; D is ambiguous. V was pared by 7 bases and J by 0 bases, with 12 bases between. The CDR3 has 14 amino acids. Germline CDR1 and CDR2: SNHLY and FYNNEI. As DNA, the CDR3 is TGTGCCAGCAACGTAGTCCCGTACCAAGAGACCCAGTACTTC. It translates to CASNVVPYQETQYF.